This T cell receptor (beta chain) derives from a study of blood T cell repertoires in COVID-19. Some clones are missing from TCRdb's copy, which holds only in-frame ones; the method was immunoSEQ multiplex PCR. The table includes more than 75,000 clones, roughly 80% detected once. Sequencing was performed on peripheral blood. This clonotype originated in a human donor in a cohort sampled during active COVID-19.

CDR3 in DNA: TGCAGTGCTAGTAAAAGCCAACAGGGGGTGAATGGCTACACCTTC. Encoded protein: CSASKSQQGVNGYTF. V and J are TRBV20-1 and TRBJ1-2, with 8 positions matching TRBD1. The CDR3 is 15 residues long. Germline CDR1 reads DFQATT; CDR2 reads SNEGSKA (reference sequence). The V gene end was trimmed by 3 bases and the J gene end by 6 bases; junction bases not matched to a gene: 12.